What follows describes a single T cell receptor beta chain. Clones were read by immunoSEQ multiplex PCR, and TCRdb kept only the in-frame ones, dropping some. Counted here are approximately 200,000 clones, around 85% occurring once; the ten biggest clones make up 5.1%. The germline V and J ends were trimmed by 9 bases and 3 bases, with 13 bases remaining between them. This CDR3 region has 13 residues. CDR1 is KGHDR and CDR2 is SFDVKD in the germline V gene. These data come from a study of blood T cell repertoires in COVID-19. Study at large: The origin of the acute and convalescent COVID-19 samples was the United States, Italy and Spain. PBMCs, B-cell-depleted T cells, or T cells were the source of the cDNA or gDNA that made up the material.

The source material was peripheral blood. The clonotype was recovered from a human donor in a cohort sampled during active COVID-19. The V gene is TRBV24-1, the J gene TRBJ1-1; D is perhaps TRBD1 (6 bases). The CDR3 loop is CATSPGAYTEAFF. CDR3 nucleotides: TGTGCCACCTCTCCAGGGGCATACACTGAAGCTTTCTTT.